This TCR beta chain was sequenced for a study of immune cell composition in non-small cell lung cancer (dated by TCRdb to 2016 to 2017). About the investigation overall: To assign histologic subtype, which was mostly lung adenocarcinoma or squamous cell carcinoma, H&E was combined with p63, CK5, Napsin A and TTF-1 immunohistochemistry. TCR-beta sequencing from Adaptive Biotechnologies was done on around 34 paired sets of NSCLC tumour and non-adjacent lung specimens and on over 25 tumour-only specimens. For supplementary cohort #1, made up of roughly ten lung adenocarcinoma cases, paired tumour/lung TCR-beta sequencing was done and TIL populations were generated so that tumour reactivity could be assessed. The subtype comparisons left out a few tumour specimens with TCR-beta data because those specimens were rare histological subtypes.

The CDR3, cysteine through phenylalanine, is 15 amino acids long. Just CDR3 DNA is preserved here, 45 bases in frame from base 1. Reading the germline V gene gives CDR1 WSHSY and CDR2 SAAADI. Cut back by 5 bases and 5 bases, the V and J ends lie 16 bases apart. A two-step multiplex PCR was used to amplify TCR-beta CDR3 regions from genomic DNA, and Illumina-compatible adaptors were added in the second step. TCR-beta immunosequencing was carried out on an Illumina platform through the commercial immunoSEQ service. In the paper's pipeline: Repertoires were described by productive clonality and by Top 10 Clones, which is the percentage of T-cell templates coming from the ten most frequent sequences. Productive clonality had a range of 0 to 1, where 1 means a monoclonal population. Using log10 scatter plots, tumour-associated clones were identified as sequences that made up at least 0.1% of tumour T-cell templates yet were absent from the matched non-adjacent lung. Student's t-tests were used for two-group comparisons, ANOVA for comparisons across stages, and linear regression for relationships, with analyses done in GraphPad Prism7 and R. TCRdb re-hosts the immuneACCESS table, in-frame sequences only. Its copies lack some clones; in the studies checked, an unresolved V gene accounts for under half of them, and the cause for the rest is not known. Clone size and the V and J calls come from that table; the DNA yielded D and trimming. Here the sample has around 6,400 clones; 70% to 80% occur a single time. The ten largest clonotypes hold under 8% of the sample.

Normal lung samples were non-adjacent lung tissue taken as far from the tumour as possible, at least 3 cm away, from the same patient. Genomic DNA was isolated with the QIAamp DNA kit from frozen aliquots of single-cell suspensions that had not been sorted. Tissues arrived within 2 hours after resection and were immediately processed into single-cell suspensions. Tissue was broken up mechanically, digested enzymatically with DNase I, collagenase I and hyaluronidase for roughly 30 minutes at 37 degrees C, and then filtered and RBC-lysed. In regard to this clone: Its antigen is currently not known. Base qualities were left out, and no much larger clone turns up one base away.

Overall results and qualifications from the work: No significant correlation was found between tumour TCR-beta clonality and smoking pack-years. In fewer than twelve adenocarcinoma cases, a strong correlation was found between maximal tumour-associated clone frequency and TIL tumour reactivity, whereas no such correlation was found between overall clonality and TIL tumour reactivity. Tumour-associated clones >0.5% were found in nearly half of NSCLC cases, namely in about 30% of adenocarcinomas versus about 77% of squamous carcinomas. The reactivity cohort was only approximately 9 cases, and tumour-reactive clones were not shown to share sequences with the dominant in vivo tumour-associated clones.

The sequenced sample was non-adjacent lung tissue. This clonotype originated in a human donor with non-small cell lung cancer. The chain employs TRBV10-2 and TRBJ2-4, with a tentative D gene TRBD2 over 7 matching bases. This receptor carries the CDR3 CASSLMGGPQNIQYF. Here is the DNA: TGCGCCAGCAGTCTGATGGGGGGGCCTCAAAACATTCAGTACTTC.